Listed here are 30 T cell receptor beta chains from one sample, sequenced in a study of T-cell memory formation after mild COVID-19. From the 5' RACE reads, TCRdb called clonotypes with MiXCR, one entry per CDR3 protein. The sample includes approximately 89,000 distinct CDR3 sequences, 10% to 15% of them seen just once. Sequencing was done on a sample of PBMCs or a T cell subset sorted from them (not recorded which). The receptor set was obtained from a man aged 18-30 years who had mild COVID-19 (a few samples of this study predate the infection). Cell type and time point are not known.

This clonotype was observed at least ten times. V and J are TRBV7-9 and TRBJ2-7, with D uncertain. V lost 3 bases and J lost 3, with 3 bases in between. The CDR3 contains 11 residues. In germline, CDR1 is SEHNR, CDR2 FQNEAQ (reference sequence). The CDR3 DNA reads as TGTGCCAGCAGCTTCGACTACGAGCAGTACGTC. It codes for CASSFDYEQYV.

A few counts support this clonotype. This rearrangement joins TRBV6-5 to TRBJ2-5; TRBD1 matches at 11 bases. The CDR3 contains 15 residues. Germline trimming cut 2 bases from V and 5 bases from J; bases unmatched to any gene: 4. Germline V lookup: CDR1 MNHEY, CDR2 SVGAGI. DNA for the CDR3: TGTGCCAGCAGTTACGGGACAGGGGGTTTGGAGACCCAGTACTTC. Translated, it gives CASSYGTGGLETQYF.

The chain is built from TRBV27 and TRBJ1-1; D is unclear. Germline V gene sequence: CDR1 MNHEY, CDR2 SMNVEV (reference sequence). Trimming took 2 bases from V and 3 from J, leaving 10 bases between them. This CDR3 is built from 14 residues. CDR3 amino acids: CASSLGPGYTEAFF. CDR3 DNA sequence: TGTGCCAGCAGTTTAGGTCCGGGGTACACTGAAGCTTTCTTT.

The rearrangement joins TRBV3-1 to TRBJ1-5; the D is unclear. CDR3 length: 12 amino acids. The V end was cut by 4 bases, the J end by 4 bases, with 5 bases between. CDR1 is LGHDT and CDR2 is YNNKEL in the germline V gene (reference sequence). The chain's CDR3 is CASSLLNQPQHF. The CDR3 DNA reads TGTGCCAGCAGCCTACTAAATCAGCCCCAGCATTTT.

In DNA form, the CDR3 reads TGTGCCAGCAGCCAGAGCGGGGGGGCCTCCGAGCAGTACGTC. Translated, it gives CASSQSGGASEQYV. The chain recombines TRBV4-2 with TRBJ2-7; TRBD2 matches at 10 bases. Losses at the gene ends were 3 bases for V and 6 bases for J; bases not matched to a gene: 5. The CDR3 has 14 residues. CDR1 is LGHNA and CDR2 is YNFKEQ in the germline V gene.

At least ten counts were recorded for this clonotype. The chain couples TRBV7-6 to TRBJ2-5, with 10 nucleotides matching TRBD1. The length of the CDR3 is 17 residues. V lost 4 bases to trimming and J lost 2 bases; unmatched junction nucleotides: 10. CDR1 and CDR2 (germline): SGHVS, FNYEAQ. DNA of the CDR3: TGTGCCAGCAGCTCACAGACAGGGGGCTCCCTACAAGAGACCCAGTACTTC. Protein product: CASSSQTGGSLQETQYF.

This clonotype was detected only a few times. The V gene is TRBV12-5, the J gene TRBJ2-1, with 8 bases fitting TRBD2. The V segment lost 4 bases and the J segment 3 bases; nucleotides outside the gene matches: 8. Germline loops: CDR1 LGHNT, CDR2 FRNRAP. This CDR3 has 16 residues. The CDR3 coding sequence is TGTGCTAGTGGTTCCACCGGGACTAGTGGCTACAATGAGCAGTTCTTC. Protein product: CASGSTGTSGYNEQFF.

This clonotype was observed a handful of times. The chain links TRBV6-2 or TRBV6-3 to TRBJ2-5, with D possibly matching TRBD2 (6 bases). Germline CDR1 and CDR2: MNHEY and SVGEGT. The CDR3 is 12 amino acids. Trimming took off 6 bases at V and 5 bases at J, with 10 bases between the two ends. CDR3 in DNA: TGTGCCAGCAGGGAGGGGAAGGAGACCCAGTACTTC. Translated: CASREGKETQYF.

This clonotype has more than one count but fewer than ten. This chain links TRBV7-9 with TRBJ2-1; 10 bases agree with TRBD2. This CDR3 spans 16 amino acids. The ends lost 2 bases at V and 7 bases at J; junction bases unmatched: 8. Germline loops: CDR1 SEHNR, CDR2 FQNEAQ (reference sequence). This CDR3 is CASSLPASGRMNEQFF. CDR3 sequence (DNA): TGTGCCAGCAGCTTACCGGCTAGCGGGAGAATGAATGAGCAGTTCTTC.

The rearrangement joins TRBV5-1 to TRBJ2-5; D might be TRBD1 (5 bases). Deletions cut 4 bases from V and 2 bases from J, with 15 bases between. Germline V gene lookup returns CDR1 SGHRS and CDR2 YFSETQ. The CDR3 has 15 residues. The CDR3 here is CASSRLTGIQETQYF. DNA of the CDR3: TGCGCCAGCAGCCGTCTCACAGGAATTCAAGAGACCCAGTACTTC. The full variable domain, rest sourced from reference TRBV5-1 and TRBJ2-5, is KAGVTQTPRYLIKTRGQQVTLSCSPISGHRSVSWYQQTPGQGLQFLFEYFSETQRNKGNFPGRFSGRQFSNSRSEMNVSTLELGDSALYLCASSRLTGIQETQYFGPGTRLLVL.

This clonotype has a handful of counts. This sequence joins TRBV7-9 and TRBJ1-2; perhaps TRBD1 as D (5 bases). The ends were cut back, 5 bases at V and 2 bases at J, with 21 bases in the middle. CDR3 length equals 17 residues. Per germline, CDR1 SEHNR and CDR2 FQNEAQ (reference sequence). The CDR3 region is CASSRFMSAGTNYGYTF. CDR3 in DNA: TGTGCCAGCAGCCGCTTTATGAGTGCAGGGACCAACTATGGCTACACCTTC. The whole variable domain, remainder taken from reference TRBV7-9 and TRBJ1-2, is DTGVSQNPRHKITKRGQNVTFRCDPISEHNRLYWYRQTLGQGPEFLTYFQNEAQLEKSRLLSDRFSAERPKGSFSTLEIQRTEQGDSAMYLCASSRFMSAGTNYGYTFGSGTRLTVV.

The chain employs TRBV14 and TRBJ2-7; TRBD1 matches at 8 bases. This CDR3 has 15 amino acids. The junction had 10 bases not matched to a gene; V was cut back by 4 bases and J by 5 bases. The V gene's germline CDR1 is SGHDN and CDR2 FVKESK. CDR3 in DNA: TGTGCCAGCAGCCGCGGCAGGGGGCTGGAGGACGAGCAGTACTTC. Amino acid sequence: CASSRGRGLEDEQYF.

This clonotype has just a few counts. V and J are TRBV9 and TRBJ2-3; the D is unclear. The CDR3 spans 14 residues. V gave up 5 bases and J gave up 6 bases, with 16 bases separating them. Per the germline V gene, CDR1 is SGDLS and CDR2 is YYNGEE. Here the CDR3 DNA reads TGTGCCAGCAGTGCCGGGTCTGGTCGCGATACGCAGTATTTT. The encoded protein is CASSAGSGRDTQYF.

This clonotype came up a few times. This rearrangement joins TRBV5-1 to TRBJ2-7; weak D call: TRBD1 (6 bases). V was clipped by 0 bases and J by 5 bases, with 9 bases between them. Germline V gene lookup returns CDR1 SGHRS and CDR2 YFSETQ. This CDR3 region has 13 residues. The CDR3 DNA is TGCGCCAGCAGCTTGGCAGGGGCGGACGAGCAGTACGTC. Its protein product is CASSLAGADEQYV.

This clonotype was seen a few times. The J gene is TRBJ2-5, the V gene TRBV29-1; D is possibly TRBD1 or TRBD2 (5 bases each). Trimming took off 7 bases at V and 1 base at J, with 25 bases between the two ends. Germline-derived CDR1 and CDR2 are SQVTM and ANQGSEA. The length of the CDR3 is 17 residues. The CDR3 reads CSAKGFPSPQPQETQYF. DNA for the CDR3: TGCAGCGCCAAGGGGTTCCCTAGCCCCCAACCCCAAGAGACCCAGTACTTC.

This clonotype turned up a few times. V usage is TRBV6-5 and J usage is TRBJ2-5, with 9 positions matching TRBD2. CDR1 MNHEY and CDR2 SVGAGI come from the germline V gene. The length of the CDR3 is 14 residues. With V trimmed by 4 bases and J by 4 bases, 4 bases remained unmatched. In nucleotides, the CDR3 is TGTGCCAGCAGTTCCGCGGGAGGGGTAGAGACCCAGTACTTC. This sequence encodes CASSSAGGVETQYF.

The rearrangement links TRBV7-6 to TRBJ1-1; D remains unclear. This CDR3 has 11 amino acids. Germline lookup yields CDR1 SGHVS and CDR2 FNYEAQ. V shed 10 bases and J shed 7 bases, with 13 bases lying between them. The CDR3 bases are TGTGCCACCGCGGACGGCTATGAAGCTTTCTTT. Its protein is CATADGYEAFF. The variable domain in full, with the rest retrieved from reference TRBV7-6 and TRBJ1-1, is GAGVSQSPRYKVTKRGQDVALRCDPISGHVSLYWYRQALGQGPEFLTYFNYEAQQDKSGLPNDRFSAERPEGSISTLTIQRTEQRDSAMYRCATADGYEAFFGQGTRLTVV.

The chain employs TRBV2 and TRBJ2-2; D is perhaps TRBD2 (5 bases). Trimming left V 7 bases short and J 7 bases short, with 16 bases between. Per germline, CDR1 SNHLY and CDR2 FYNNEI. The CDR3 covers 14 residues. The CDR3 sequence: CASKDWSRSGELFF. The CDR3 DNA is TGTGCCAGCAAGGACTGGTCCCGCAGCGGGGAGCTGTTTTTT.

At least ten counts were recorded for this clonotype. This chain uses TRBV7-3 with TRBJ2-1; TRBD2 aligns across 7 bases. Germline lookup yields CDR1 SGHTA and CDR2 FQGTGA. Losses at the gene ends were 2 bases for V and 5 bases for J; bases not matched to a gene: 3. The CDR3 runs to 14 residues. In nucleotides, the CDR3 is TGTGCCAGCAGCTTAGGAGCGGGGAACAATGAGCAGTTCTTC. It codes for CASSLGAGNNEQFF. Full variable domain (missing parts from reference TRBV7-3 and TRBJ2-1): GAGVSQTPSNKVTEKGKYVELRCDPISGHTALYWYRQSLGQGPEFLIYFQGTGAADDSGLPNDRFFAVRPEGSVSTLKIQRTERGDSAVYLCASSLGAGNNEQFFGPGTRLTVL.

This clonotype has at least ten counts. The chain carries TRBV7-8 and TRBJ1-1; 9 positions agree with TRBD1. V gave up 5 bases and J gave up 3 bases; unmatched junction bases: 10. The V gene's germline CDR1 is SGHVS and CDR2 FQNEAQ. This CDR3 is built from 16 residues. The CDR3 is CASSNRDRDGDTEAFF. CDR3 nucleotides: TGTGCCAGCAGCAACCGGGACAGGGATGGGGACACTGAAGCTTTCTTT.

This clonotype was observed at least ten times. V is TRBV7-6 and J is TRBJ2-3, with D hard to call. Germline V lookup: CDR1 SGHVS, CDR2 FNYEAQ. This CDR3 contains 13 residues. V shed 1 base and J shed 6 bases, with 8 bases lying between them. The CDR3 loop is CASSLEGVDTQYF. CDR3 in DNA: TGTGCCAGCAGCTTAGAGGGTGTGGATACGCAGTATTTT.

There are a few counts of this clonotype. This sequence joins TRBV6-2 or TRBV6-3 and TRBJ1-5; TRBD1 is a possible D gene (6 bases). CDR3 length: 16 amino acids. Germline V gene data show CDR1 as MNHEY and CDR2 as SVGEGT. The V end lost 1 base, the J end lost 3 bases, and 13 bases lay between the germline ends. This chain's CDR3 is CASSYWVRQDNQPQHF. CDR3 bases: TGTGCCAGCAGTTACTGGGTAAGACAGGACAATCAGCCCCAGCATTTT.

The gene calls are TRBV2 and TRBJ2-6, with D uncertain. CDR1 is SNHLY and CDR2 is FYNNEI in the germline V gene. This CDR3 spans 16 amino acids. Between the trimmed V and J ends, which lost 7 bases and 2 bases, there was a span of 15 bases. The CDR3: CASMPTGQTGANVLTF. Here the CDR3 DNA reads TGTGCCAGCATGCCTACGGGTCAGACTGGGGCCAACGTCCTGACTTTC.

A few counts support this clonotype. CDR3 in amino acids: CATSDSRGRTDTQYF. The CDR3, as DNA: TGTGCCACCAGTGATTCCAGGGGGCGCACAGATACGCAGTATTTT. The rearrangement uses TRBV24-1 and TRBJ2-3, with 8 positions matching TRBD1. From germline, CDR1 is KGHDR and CDR2 SFDVKD. The CDR3 contains 15 residues. Germline trimming cut 2 bases from V and 1 base from J; bases unmatched to any gene: 1.

The chain is built from TRBV7-9 and TRBJ2-7; 8 bases line up with TRBD1. This CDR3 region has 12 residues. Looked up from germline, CDR1 is SEHNR and CDR2 is FQNEAQ (reference sequence). The junction had 8 bases not matched to a gene; V was cut back by 5 bases and J by 11 bases. CDR3 sequence (DNA): TGTGCCAGCAGCGCCGGGACAGGCGACAAGTACGTC. Protein: CASSAGTGDKYV.

V usage is TRBV28 and J usage is TRBJ1-4, with D uncertain. Between the trimmed V and J ends, which lost 6 bases and 7 bases, there was a span of 15 bases. CDR1 and CDR2 from the germline V gene are MDHEN and SYDVKM. This CDR3 contains 14 residues. The CDR3 region is CASSQAGTIEKLFF. The DNA for the CDR3 is TGTGCCAGCAGCCAGGCGGGAACGATTGAAAAACTGTTTTTT.

This chain uses TRBV27 with TRBJ1-5; D not certain. From germline, CDR1 is MNHEY and CDR2 SMNVEV (reference sequence). Trimming took 3 bases from V and 7 from J, leaving 13 bases between them. CDR3 size: 14 residues. The CDR3 DNA is TGTGCCAGCAGTTTGCAGAGGGAAGGACAGCCCCAGCATTTT. Amino acid sequence: CASSLQREGQPQHF.

This clonotype appeared a few times. The chain recombines TRBV15 with TRBJ1-1; TRBD1 might be the D (5 bases). The germline CDR1 and CDR2 sequences are LNHNV and YYDKDF (reference sequence). The CDR3 has 14 residues. Trimming took 5 bases from V and 5 from J, leaving 15 bases between them. In DNA, the CDR3 is TGTGCCACCAGCGGGACGGGGCCAGGGACTGAAGCTTTCTTT. Translating gives CATSGTGPGTEAFF.

The DNA for the CDR3 is TGTGCCATCACCGGGCCGCCGAACACTGAAGCTTTCTTT. It encodes CAITGPPNTEAFF. This chain connects TRBV12-3 or TRBV12-4 to TRBJ1-1; no reliable D call. The CDR3 has 13 amino acids. V was cut by 10 bases and J by 1 base, with 13 bases left in between.

This clonotype was observed a few times. J is TRBJ2-2 and V is TRBV6-2 or TRBV6-3; 9 bases are shared with TRBD2. The CDR3 is 15 amino acids. Trimming took 3 bases from V and 10 from J; bases not matched to a gene: 9. Germline CDR1 reads MNHEY; CDR2 reads SVGEGT. As DNA, the CDR3 is TGTGCCAGCAGTTATCTCCTAGCGGGACCGAAGGAGCTGTTTTTT. Translated: CASSYLLAGPKELFF.